This TCR beta chain was identified in a study of blood T cell repertoires in COVID-19. TCRdb's copy holds only in-frame clones and misses some; the assay was immunoSEQ multiplex PCR. The table records 180,000 or so clones, around 85% of them present only once. Sequenced input: peripheral blood. The TCR was taken from an elderly woman with acute or convalescent COVID-19.

The CDR3 DNA sequence: TGTGCCTGGGGGGAGGCGGGACAGACCTACGAGCAGTACTTC. Translated: CAWGEAGQTYEQYF. V usage is TRBV30 and J usage is TRBJ2-7; possibly TRBD1 for D (7 bases). CDR3 length equals 14 residues. V was trimmed by 5 bases and J by 2 bases, leaving 16 bases between them. CDR1 GTSNPN and CDR2 SVGIG come from the germline V gene (reference sequence).